This T cell receptor beta chain was found in a study of cytomegalovirus exposure and HLA in healthy donors. Use of 60 Vbeta and 13 Jbeta primers characterized the PCR. Profiled with immunoSEQ multiplex PCR; TCRdb holds only in-frame clones, not every one. The table includes about 150,000 clones, around 72% detected once. The germline V and J ends were trimmed by 5 bases and 1 base, with 12 bases remaining between them. The germline gives CDR1 LNHNV, CDR2 YYDKDF (reference sequence). CDR3 length equals 14 residues. The TCR originated in a young man in good health and CMV-seronegative. The genes are TRBV15 and TRBJ2-7; maybe TRBD1 (6 bases). Material for sequencing was PBMCs. This CDR3 is CATSAGTPSYEQYF. In DNA form, the CDR3 reads TGTGCCACCAGCGCCGGGACACCGTCCTACGAGCAGTACTTC.